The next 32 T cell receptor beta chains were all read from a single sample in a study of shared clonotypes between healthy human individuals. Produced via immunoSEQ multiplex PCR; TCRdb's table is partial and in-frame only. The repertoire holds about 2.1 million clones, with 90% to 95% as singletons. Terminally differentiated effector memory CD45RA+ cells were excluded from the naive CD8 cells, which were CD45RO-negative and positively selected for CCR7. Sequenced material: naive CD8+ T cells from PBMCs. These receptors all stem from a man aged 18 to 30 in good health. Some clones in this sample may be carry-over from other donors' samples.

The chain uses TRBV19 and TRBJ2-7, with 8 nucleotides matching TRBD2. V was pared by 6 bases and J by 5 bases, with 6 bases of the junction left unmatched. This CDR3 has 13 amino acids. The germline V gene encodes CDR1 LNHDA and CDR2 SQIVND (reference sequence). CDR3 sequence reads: CASSSGRGDEQYF. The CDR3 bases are TGTGCCAGTAGCAGCGGGAGAGGAGACGAGCAGTACTTC.

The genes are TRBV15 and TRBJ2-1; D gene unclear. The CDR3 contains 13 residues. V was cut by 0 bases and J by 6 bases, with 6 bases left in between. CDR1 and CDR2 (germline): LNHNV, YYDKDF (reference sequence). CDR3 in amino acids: CATSRDRLNEQFF. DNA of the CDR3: TGTGCCACCAGCAGAGATCGCCTCAATGAGCAGTTCTTC.

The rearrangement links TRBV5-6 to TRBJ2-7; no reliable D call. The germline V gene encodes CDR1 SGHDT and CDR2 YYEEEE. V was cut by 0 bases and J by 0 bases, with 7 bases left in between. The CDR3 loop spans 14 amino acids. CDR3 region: CASSLGWNSYEQYF. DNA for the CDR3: TGTGCCAGCAGCTTGGGCTGGAACTCCTACGAGCAGTACTTC.

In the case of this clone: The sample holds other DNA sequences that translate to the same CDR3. The CDR3 bases are TGTGCCAGCAGCGGGACCGGAGGTACCTACGAGCAGTACTTC. This gives the protein CASSGTGGTYEQYF. The rearrangement joins TRBV9 to TRBJ2-7, with D possibly matching TRBD2 (5 bases). The germline V and J ends were trimmed by 3 bases and 2 bases, with 12 bases remaining between them. CDR1 is SGDLS, CDR2 YYNGEE, per germline. This CDR3 region has 14 residues.

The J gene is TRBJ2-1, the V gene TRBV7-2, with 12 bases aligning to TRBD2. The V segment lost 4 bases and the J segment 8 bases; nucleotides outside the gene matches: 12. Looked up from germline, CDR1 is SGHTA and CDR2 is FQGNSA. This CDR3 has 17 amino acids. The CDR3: CASSSSLLAGGLHEQFF. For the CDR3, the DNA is TGTGCCAGCAGCTCAAGTCTACTAGCGGGAGGTCTTCATGAGCAGTTCTTC. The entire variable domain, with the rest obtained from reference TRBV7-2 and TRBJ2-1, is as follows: GAGVSQSPSNKVTEKGKDVELRCDPISGHTALYWYRQSLGQGLEFLIYFQGNSAPDKSGLPSDRFSAERTGGSVSTLTIQRTQQEDSAVYLCASSSSLLAGGLHEQFFGPGTRLTVL.

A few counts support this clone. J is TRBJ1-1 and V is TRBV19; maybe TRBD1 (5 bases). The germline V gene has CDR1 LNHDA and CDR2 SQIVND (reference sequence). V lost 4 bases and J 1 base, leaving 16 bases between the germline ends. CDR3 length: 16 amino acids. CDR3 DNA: TGTGCCAGTAGTAACCCTACCGACAGCGAGAACACTGAAGCTTTCTTT. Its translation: CASSNPTDSENTEAFF.

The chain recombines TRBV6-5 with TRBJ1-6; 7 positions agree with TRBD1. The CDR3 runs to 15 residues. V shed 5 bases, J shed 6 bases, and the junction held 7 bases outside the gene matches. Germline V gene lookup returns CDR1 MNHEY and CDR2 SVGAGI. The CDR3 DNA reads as TGTGCCAGCAGTGCAACAGGGGCGACTAATTCACCCCTCCACTTT. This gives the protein CASSATGATNSPLHF.

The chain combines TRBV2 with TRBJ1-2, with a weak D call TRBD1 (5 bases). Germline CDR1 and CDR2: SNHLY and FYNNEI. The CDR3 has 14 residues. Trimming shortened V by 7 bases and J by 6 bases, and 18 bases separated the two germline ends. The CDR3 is CASTETRDLNGYTF. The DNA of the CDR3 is TGTGCCAGCACCGAGACCAGGGACCTTAATGGCTACACCTTC.

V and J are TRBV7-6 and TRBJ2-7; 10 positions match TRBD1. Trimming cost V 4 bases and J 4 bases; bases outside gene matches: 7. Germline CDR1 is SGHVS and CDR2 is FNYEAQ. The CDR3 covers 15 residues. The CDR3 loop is CASSSRDRGQYEQYF. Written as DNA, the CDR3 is TGTGCCAGCAGCTCGAGGGACAGGGGACAGTACGAGCAGTACTTC.

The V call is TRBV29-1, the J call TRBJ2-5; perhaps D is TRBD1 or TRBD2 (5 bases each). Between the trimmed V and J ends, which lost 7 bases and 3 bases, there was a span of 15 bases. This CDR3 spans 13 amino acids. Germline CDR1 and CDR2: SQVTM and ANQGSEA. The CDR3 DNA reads TGCAGCGCCCCATCCGGGACGAAAGAGACCCAGTACTTC. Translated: CSAPSGTKETQYF.

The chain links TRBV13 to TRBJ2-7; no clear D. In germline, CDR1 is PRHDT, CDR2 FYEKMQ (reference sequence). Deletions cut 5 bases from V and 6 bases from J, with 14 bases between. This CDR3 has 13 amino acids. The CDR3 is CASSPGRSTEQYF. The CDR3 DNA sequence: TGTGCCAGCAGCCCAGGACGGTCTACCGAGCAGTACTTC. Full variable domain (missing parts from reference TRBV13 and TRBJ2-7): AAGVIQSPRHLIKEKRETATLKCYPIPRHDTVYWYQQGPGQDPQFLISFYEKMQSDKGSIPDRFSAQQFSDYHSELNMSSLELGDSALYFCASSPGRSTEQYFGPGTRLTVT.

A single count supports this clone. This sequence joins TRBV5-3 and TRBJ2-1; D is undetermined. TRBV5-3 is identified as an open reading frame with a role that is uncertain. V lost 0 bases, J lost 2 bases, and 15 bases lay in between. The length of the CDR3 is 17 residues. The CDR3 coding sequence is TGTGCCAGAAGCTTGGCCAATACGGTTACTACCTACAATGAGCAGTTCTTC. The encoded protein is CARSLANTVTTYNEQFF.

CDR3 protein: CASSLGERNQPQHF. CDR3 nucleotides: TGTGCCAGCAGCTTGGGAGAGAGAAATCAGCCCCAGCATTTT. This rearrangement joins TRBV5-8 to TRBJ1-5; D remains unclear. Germline CDR1 is SGHTS and CDR2 is YDEGEE. V dropped 0 bases and J dropped 4 bases, with 8 bases sitting between them. The CDR3 is made up of 14 amino acids. The full variable domain, its missing parts supplied by reference TRBV5-8 and TRBJ1-5, is EAGVTQSPTHLIKTRGQQATLRCSPISGHTSVYWYQQALGLGLQFLLWYDEGEERNRGNFPPRFSGRQFPNYSSELNVNALELEDSALYLCASSLGERNQPQHFGDGTRLSIL.

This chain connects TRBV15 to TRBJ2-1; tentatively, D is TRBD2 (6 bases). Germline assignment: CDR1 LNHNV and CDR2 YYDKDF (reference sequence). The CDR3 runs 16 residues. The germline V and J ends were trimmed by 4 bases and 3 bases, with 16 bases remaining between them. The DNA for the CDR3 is TGTGCCACCAGCAACCCTCGGGAGAGGTTCTACAATGAGCAGTTCTTC. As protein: CATSNPRERFYNEQFF.

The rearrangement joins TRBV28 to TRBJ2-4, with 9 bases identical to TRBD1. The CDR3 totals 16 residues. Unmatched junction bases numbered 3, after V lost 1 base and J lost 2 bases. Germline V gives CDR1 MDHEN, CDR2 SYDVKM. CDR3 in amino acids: CASSLYRGLSKNIQYF. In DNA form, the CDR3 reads TGTGCCAGCAGTTTATACAGGGGGCTTTCCAAAAACATTCAGTACTTC.

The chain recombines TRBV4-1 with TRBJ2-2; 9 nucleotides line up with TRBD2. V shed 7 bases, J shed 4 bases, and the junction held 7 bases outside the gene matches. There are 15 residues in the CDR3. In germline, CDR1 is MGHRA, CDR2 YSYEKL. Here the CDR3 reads CASTLSGSGTGELFF. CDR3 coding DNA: TGCGCCAGCACCCTTAGCGGGAGCGGCACCGGGGAGCTGTTTTTT.

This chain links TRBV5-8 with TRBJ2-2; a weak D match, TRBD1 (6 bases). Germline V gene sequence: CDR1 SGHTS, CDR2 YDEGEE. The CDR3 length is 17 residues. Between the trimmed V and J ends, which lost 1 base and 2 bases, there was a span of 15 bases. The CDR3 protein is CASSLPRRDTNTGELFF. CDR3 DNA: TGTGCCAGCAGCTTGCCCCGCCGGGACACTAACACCGGGGAGCTGTTTTTT. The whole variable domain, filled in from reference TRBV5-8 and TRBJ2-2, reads EAGVTQSPTHLIKTRGQQATLRCSPISGHTSVYWYQQALGLGLQFLLWYDEGEERNRGNFPPRFSGRQFPNYSSELNVNALELEDSALYLCASSLPRRDTNTGELFFGEGSRLTVL.

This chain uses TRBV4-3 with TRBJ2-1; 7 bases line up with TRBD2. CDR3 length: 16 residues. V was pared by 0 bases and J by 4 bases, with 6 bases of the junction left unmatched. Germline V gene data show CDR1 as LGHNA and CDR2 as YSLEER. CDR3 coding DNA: TGCGCCAGCAGCCAAGATGGAGCGGGGTATTACAATGAGCAGTTCTTC. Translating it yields CASSQDGAGYYNEQFF.

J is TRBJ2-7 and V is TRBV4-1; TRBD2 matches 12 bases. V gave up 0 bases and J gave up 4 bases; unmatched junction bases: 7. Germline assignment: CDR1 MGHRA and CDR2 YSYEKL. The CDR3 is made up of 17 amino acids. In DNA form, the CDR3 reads TGCGCCAGCAGCCAAGATCTTCAGACTAGCGGGAGATACGAGCAGTACTTC. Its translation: CASSQDLQTSGRYEQYF.

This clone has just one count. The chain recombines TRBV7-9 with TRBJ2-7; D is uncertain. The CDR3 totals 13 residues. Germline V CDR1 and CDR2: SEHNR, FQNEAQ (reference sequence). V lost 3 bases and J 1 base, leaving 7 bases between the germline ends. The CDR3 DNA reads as TGTGCCAGCAGCTTCCTTGGGTCCTACGAGCAGTACTTC. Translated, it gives CASSFLGSYEQYF.

CDR3 DNA sequence: TGTGCCTGGAGTGAGGGACAGGGACGGCAGCCCCAGCATTTT. Protein sequence: CAWSEGQGRQPQHF. The genes are TRBV30 and TRBJ1-5; TRBD1 aligns across 9 bases. Germline V gene sequence: CDR1 GTSNPN, CDR2 SVGIG (reference sequence). The J segment lost 7 bases and the V segment lost 1 base, leaving 5 bases of the junction unmatched. The CDR3 runs to 14 residues.

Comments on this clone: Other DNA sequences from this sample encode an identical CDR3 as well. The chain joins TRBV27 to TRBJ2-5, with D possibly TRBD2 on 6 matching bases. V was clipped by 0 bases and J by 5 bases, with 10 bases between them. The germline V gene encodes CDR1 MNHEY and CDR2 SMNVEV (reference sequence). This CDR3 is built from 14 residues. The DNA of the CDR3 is TGTGCCAGCAGTTTATCCCCACGGGGGGAGACCCAGTACTTC. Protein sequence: CASSLSPRGETQYF.

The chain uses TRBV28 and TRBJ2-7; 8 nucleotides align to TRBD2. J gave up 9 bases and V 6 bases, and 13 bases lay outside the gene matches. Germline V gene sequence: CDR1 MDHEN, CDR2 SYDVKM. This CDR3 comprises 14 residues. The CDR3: CASSTRGSGTMQYF. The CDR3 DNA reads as TGTGCCAGCAGCACTAGGGGTAGCGGGACTATGCAGTACTTC.

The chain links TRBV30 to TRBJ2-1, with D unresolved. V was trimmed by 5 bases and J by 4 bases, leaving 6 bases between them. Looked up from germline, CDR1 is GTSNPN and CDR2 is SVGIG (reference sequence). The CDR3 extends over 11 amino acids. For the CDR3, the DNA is TGTGCCTGGGATAGTTACAATGAGCAGTTCTTC. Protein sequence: CAWDSYNEQFF.

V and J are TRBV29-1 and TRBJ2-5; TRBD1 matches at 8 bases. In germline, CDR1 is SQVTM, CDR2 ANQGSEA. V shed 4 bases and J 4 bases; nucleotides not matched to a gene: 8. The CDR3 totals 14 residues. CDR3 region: CSVVAGGMGETQYF. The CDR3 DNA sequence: TGCAGCGTTGTGGCAGGGGGCATGGGAGAGACCCAGTACTTC.

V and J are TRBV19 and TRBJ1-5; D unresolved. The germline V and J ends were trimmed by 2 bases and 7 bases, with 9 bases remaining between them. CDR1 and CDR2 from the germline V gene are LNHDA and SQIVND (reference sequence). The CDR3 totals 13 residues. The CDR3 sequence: CASSIISEQPQHF. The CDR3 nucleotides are TGTGCCAGTAGTATAATATCCGAACAGCCCCAGCATTTT.

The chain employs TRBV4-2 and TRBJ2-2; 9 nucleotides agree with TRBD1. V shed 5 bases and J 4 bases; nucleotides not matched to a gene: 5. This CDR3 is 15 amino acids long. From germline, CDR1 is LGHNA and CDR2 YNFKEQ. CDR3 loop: CASSWTGESTGELFF. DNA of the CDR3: TGTGCCAGCAGCTGGACAGGGGAGAGCACCGGGGAGCTGTTTTTT.

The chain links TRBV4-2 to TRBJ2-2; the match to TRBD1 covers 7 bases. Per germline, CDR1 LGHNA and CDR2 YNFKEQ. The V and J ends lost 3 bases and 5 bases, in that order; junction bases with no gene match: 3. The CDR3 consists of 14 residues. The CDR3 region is CASSHAQGTGELFF. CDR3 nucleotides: TGTGCCAGCAGCCACGCACAGGGGACCGGGGAGCTGTTTTTT.

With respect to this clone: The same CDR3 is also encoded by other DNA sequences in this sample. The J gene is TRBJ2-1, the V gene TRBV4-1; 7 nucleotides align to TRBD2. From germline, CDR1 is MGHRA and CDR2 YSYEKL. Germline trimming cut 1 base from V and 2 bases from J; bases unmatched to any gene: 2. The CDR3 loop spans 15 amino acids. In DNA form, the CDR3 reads TGCGCCAGCAGCCAAGGACTAGCCCCCTACAATGAGCAGTTCTTC. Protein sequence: CASSQGLAPYNEQFF.

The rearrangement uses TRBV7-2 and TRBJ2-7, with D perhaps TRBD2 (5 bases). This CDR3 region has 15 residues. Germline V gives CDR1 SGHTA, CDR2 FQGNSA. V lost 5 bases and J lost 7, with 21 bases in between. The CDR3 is CASSPTSGGWGEQYF. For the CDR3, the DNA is TGTGCCAGCAGCCCCACCAGCGGTGGGTGGGGTGAGCAGTACTTC. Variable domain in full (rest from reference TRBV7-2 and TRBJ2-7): GAGVSQSPSNKVTEKGKDVELRCDPISGHTALYWYRQSLGQGLEFLIYFQGNSAPDKSGLPSDRFSAERTGGSVSTLTIQRTQQEDSAVYLCASSPTSGGWGEQYFGPGTRLTVT.

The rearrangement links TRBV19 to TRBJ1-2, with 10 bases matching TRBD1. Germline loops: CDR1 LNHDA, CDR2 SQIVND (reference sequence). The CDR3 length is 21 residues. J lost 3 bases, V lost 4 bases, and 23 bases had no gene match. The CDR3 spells CASSTRTGGFSGTKSDYGYTF. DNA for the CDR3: TGTGCCAGTAGTACGAGGACAGGGGGTTTTTCCGGGACTAAGTCGGACTATGGCTACACCTTC.

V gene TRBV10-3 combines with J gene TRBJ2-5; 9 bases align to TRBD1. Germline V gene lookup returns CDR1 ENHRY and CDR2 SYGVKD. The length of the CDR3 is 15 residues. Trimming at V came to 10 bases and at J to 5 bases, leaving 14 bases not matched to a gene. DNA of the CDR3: TGTGCCACCCGGACAGTGGACAGGGGAGGCGAGACCCAGTACTTC. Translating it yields CATRTVDRGGETQYF.